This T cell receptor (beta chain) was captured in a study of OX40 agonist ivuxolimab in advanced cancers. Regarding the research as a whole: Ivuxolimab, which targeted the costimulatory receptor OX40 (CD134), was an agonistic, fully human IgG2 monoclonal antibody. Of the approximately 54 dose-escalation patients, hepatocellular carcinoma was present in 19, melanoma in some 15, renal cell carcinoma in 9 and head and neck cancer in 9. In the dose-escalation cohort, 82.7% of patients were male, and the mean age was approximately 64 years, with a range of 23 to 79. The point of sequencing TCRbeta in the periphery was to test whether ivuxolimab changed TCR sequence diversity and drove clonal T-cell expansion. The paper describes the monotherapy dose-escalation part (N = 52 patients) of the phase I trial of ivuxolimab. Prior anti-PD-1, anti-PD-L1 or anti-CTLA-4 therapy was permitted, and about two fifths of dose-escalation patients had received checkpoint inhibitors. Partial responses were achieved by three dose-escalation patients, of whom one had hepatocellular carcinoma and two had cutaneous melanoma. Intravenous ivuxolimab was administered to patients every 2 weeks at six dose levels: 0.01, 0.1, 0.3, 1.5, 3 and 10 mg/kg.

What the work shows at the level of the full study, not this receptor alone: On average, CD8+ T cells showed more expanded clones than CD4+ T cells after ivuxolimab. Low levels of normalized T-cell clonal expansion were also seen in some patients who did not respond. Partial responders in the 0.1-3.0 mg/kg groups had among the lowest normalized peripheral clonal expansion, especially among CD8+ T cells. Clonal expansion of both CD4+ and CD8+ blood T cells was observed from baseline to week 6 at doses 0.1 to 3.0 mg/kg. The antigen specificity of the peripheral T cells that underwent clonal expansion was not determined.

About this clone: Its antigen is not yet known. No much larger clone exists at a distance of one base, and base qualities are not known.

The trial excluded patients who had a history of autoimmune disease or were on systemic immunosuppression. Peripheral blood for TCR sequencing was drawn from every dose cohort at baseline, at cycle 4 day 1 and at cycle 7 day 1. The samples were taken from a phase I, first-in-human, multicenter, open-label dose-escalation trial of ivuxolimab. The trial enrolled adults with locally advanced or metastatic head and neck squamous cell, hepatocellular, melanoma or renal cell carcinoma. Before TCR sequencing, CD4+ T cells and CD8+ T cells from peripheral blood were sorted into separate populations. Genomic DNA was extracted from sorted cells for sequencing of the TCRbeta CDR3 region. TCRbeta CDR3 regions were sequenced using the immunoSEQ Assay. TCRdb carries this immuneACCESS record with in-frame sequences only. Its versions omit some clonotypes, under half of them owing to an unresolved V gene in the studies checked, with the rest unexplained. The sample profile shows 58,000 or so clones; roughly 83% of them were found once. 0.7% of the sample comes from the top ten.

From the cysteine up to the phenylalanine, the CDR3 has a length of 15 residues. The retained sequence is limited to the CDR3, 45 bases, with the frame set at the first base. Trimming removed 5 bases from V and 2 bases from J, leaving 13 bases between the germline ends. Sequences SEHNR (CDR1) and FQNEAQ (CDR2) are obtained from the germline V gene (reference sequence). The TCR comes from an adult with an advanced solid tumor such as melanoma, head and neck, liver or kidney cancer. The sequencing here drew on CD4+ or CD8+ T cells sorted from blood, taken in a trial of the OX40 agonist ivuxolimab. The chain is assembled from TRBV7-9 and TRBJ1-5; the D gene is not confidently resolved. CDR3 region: CASSASGTGNQPQHF. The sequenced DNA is TGTGCCAGCAGCGCCTCTGGCACGGGCAATCAGCCCCAGCATTTT.